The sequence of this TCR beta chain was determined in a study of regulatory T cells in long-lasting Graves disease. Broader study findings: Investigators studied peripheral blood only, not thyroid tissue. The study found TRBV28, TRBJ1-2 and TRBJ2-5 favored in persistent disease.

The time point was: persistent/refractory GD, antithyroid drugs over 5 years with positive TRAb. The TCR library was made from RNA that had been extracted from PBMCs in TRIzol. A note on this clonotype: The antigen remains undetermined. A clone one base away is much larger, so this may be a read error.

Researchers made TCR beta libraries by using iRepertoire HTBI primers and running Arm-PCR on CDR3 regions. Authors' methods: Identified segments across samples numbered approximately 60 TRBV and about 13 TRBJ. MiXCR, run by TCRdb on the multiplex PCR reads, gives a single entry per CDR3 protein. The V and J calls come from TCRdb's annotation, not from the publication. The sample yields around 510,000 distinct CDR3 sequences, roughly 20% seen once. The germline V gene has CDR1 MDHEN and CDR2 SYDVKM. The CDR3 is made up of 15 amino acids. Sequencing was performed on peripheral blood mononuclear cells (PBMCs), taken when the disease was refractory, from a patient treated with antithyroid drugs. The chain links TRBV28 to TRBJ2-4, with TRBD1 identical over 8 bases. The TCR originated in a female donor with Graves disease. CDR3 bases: TGTGCCAACAGTCCCAATACAGGGGGTGGAGACATTCAGTACTTC. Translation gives CANSPNTGGGDIQYF.